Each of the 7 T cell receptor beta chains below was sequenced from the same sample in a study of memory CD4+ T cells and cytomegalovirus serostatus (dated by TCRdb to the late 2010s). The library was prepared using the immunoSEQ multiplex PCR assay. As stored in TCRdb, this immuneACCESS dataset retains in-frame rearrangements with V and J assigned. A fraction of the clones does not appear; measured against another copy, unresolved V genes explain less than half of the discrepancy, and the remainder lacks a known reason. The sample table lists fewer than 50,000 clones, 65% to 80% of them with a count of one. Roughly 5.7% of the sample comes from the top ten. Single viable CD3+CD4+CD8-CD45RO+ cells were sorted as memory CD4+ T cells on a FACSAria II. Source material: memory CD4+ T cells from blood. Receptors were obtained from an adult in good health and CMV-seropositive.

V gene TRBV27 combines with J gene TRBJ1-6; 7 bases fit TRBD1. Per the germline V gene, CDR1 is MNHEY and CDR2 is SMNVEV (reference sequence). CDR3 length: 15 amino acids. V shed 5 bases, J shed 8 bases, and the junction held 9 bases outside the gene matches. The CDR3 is CASSPQGNDHSPLHF. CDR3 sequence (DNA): TGTGCCAGCAGTCCACAGGGGAACGATCATTCACCCCTCCACTTT.

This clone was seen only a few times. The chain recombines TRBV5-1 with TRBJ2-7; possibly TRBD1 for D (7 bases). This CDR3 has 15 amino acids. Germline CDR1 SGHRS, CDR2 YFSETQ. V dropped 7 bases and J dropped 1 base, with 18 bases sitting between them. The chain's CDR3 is CASQGRSGGSYEQYF. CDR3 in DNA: TGCGCCAGCCAGGGGAGATCAGGGGGGTCCTACGAGCAGTACTTC.

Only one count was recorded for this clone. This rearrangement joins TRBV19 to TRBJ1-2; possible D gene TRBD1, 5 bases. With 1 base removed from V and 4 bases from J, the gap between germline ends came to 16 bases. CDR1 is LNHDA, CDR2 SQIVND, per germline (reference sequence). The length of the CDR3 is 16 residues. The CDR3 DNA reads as TGTGCCAGTAGTATAGTAGTACCAGAGAGGGGCTATGGCTACACCTTC. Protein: CASSIVVPERGYGYTF.

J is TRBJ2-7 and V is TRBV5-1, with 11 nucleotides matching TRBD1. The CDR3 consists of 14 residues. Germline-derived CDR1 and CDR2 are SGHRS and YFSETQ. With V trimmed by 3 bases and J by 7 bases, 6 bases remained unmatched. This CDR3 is CASSYGQGAREQYF. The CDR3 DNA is TGCGCCAGCAGCTATGGACAGGGGGCTCGGGAGCAGTACTTC.

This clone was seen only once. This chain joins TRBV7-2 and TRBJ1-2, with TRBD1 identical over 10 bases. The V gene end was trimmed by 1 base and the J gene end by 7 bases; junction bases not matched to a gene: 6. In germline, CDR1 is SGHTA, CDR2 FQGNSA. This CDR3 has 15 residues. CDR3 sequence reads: CASSLVGTGDGGYTF. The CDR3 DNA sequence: TGTGCCAGCAGCTTAGTAGGGACAGGGGATGGTGGCTACACCTTC.

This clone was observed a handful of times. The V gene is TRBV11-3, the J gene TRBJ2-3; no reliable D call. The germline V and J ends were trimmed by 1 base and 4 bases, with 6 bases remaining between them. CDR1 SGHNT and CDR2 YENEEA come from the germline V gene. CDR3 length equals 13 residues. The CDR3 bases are TGTGCCAGCAGCTTAGGACCCCCAGATACGCAGTATTTT. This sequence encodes CASSLGPPDTQYF.

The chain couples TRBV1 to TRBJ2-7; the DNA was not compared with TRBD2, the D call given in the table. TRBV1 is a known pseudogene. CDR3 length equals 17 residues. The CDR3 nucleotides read TGCACCAGCAGCCAAGATATGGACGGGGGGTGGTCCTACGAGCAGTACTTC. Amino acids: CTSSQDMDGGWSYEQYF.